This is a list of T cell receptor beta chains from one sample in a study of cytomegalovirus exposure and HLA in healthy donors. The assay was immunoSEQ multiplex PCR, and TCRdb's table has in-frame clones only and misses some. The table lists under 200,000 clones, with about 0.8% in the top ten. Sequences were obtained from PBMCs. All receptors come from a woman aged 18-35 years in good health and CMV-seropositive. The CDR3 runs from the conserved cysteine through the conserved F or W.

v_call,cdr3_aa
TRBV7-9,CASSLWRSGTGVNQPQHF
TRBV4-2,CASSQAGGTYNEQFF
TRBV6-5,CASSRDRGYEQYF
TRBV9,CASQRGTEAFF
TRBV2,CASMRFSTGELFF
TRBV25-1,CASQGQGSHEQYF
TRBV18,CASSATGESPLHF
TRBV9,CASSVEGGQMGSPLHF
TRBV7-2,CASSRPITGMNTEAFF
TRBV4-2,CASSTGVTFEAFF
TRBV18,CASSPGGGGWSEAFF